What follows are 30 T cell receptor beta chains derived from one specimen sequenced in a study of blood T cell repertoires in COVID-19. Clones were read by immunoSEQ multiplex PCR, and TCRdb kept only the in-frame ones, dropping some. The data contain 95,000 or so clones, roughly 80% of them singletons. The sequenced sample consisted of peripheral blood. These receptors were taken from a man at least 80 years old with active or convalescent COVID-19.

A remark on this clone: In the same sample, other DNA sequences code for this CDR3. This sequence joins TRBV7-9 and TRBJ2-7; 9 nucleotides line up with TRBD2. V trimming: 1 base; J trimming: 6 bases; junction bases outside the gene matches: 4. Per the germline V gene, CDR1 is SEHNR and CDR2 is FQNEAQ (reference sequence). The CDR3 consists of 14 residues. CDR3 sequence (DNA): TGTGCCAGCAGCTTAGGGGGACTAGCTAGCGAGCAGTACTTC. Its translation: CASSLGGLASEQYF.

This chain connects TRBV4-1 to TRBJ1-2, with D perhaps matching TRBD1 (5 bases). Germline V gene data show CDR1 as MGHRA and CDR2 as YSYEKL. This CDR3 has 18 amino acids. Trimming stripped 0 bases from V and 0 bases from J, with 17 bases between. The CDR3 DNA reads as TGCGCCAGCAGCCAAGAAGCGGAGGAGGGGCGAGCTAACTATGGCTACACCTTC. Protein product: CASSQEAEEGRANYGYTF.

CDR3 amino acids: CASSLSSRGQDGYTF. The CDR3 DNA reads TGTGCCAGCAGTTTGTCCAGCAGGGGGCAAGATGGCTACACCTTC. The J gene is TRBJ1-2, the V gene TRBV28; TRBD1 aligns across 8 bases. Germline V CDR1 and CDR2: MDHEN, SYDVKM. The CDR3 has 15 residues. V gave up 3 bases and J gave up 6 bases; unmatched junction bases: 9.

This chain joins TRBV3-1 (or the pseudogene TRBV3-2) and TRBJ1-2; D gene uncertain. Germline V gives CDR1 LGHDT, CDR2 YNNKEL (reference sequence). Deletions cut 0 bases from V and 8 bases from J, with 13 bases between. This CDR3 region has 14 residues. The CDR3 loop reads CASSQDDQVEGYTF. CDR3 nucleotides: TGTGCCAGCAGCCAAGATGACCAGGTAGAAGGCTACACCTTC.

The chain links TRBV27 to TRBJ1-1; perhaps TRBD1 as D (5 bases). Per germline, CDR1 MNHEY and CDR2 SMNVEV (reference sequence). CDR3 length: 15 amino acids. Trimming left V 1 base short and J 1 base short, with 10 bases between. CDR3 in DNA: TGTGCCAGCAGTTTATGGGGCAGGCGGAACACTGAAGCTTTCTTT. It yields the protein CASSLWGRRNTEAFF.

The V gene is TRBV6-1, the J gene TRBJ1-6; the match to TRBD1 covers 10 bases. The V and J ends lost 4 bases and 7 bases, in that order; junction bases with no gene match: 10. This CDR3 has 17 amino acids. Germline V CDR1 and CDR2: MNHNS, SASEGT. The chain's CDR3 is CASSGTGGYGENSPLHF. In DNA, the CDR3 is TGTGCCAGCAGTGGGACAGGGGGGTACGGAGAGAATTCACCCCTCCACTTT.

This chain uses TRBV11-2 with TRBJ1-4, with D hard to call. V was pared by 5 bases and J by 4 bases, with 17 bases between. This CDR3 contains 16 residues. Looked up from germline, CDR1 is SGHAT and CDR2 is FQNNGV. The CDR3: CASSGIGEALNEKLFF. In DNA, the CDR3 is TGTGCCAGCAGCGGTATTGGAGAGGCTCTTAATGAAAAACTGTTTTTT.

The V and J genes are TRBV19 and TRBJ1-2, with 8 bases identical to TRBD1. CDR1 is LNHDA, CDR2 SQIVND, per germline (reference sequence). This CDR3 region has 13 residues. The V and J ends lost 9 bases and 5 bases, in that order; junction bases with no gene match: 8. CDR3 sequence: CASNPGGLYGYTF. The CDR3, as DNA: TGTGCCAGCAACCCAGGGGGCCTATATGGCTACACCTTC. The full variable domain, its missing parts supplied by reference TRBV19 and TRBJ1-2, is DGGITQSPKYLFRKEGQNVTLSCEQNLNHDAMYWYRQDPGQGLRLIYYSQIVNDFQKGDIAEGYSVSREKKESFPLTVTSAQKNPTAFYLCASNPGGLYGYTFGSGTRLTVV.

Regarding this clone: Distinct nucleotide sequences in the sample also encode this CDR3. This CDR3 is CATSRDLRVTEAFF. The CDR3 DNA sequence: TGTGCCACCAGCAGAGACCTCAGGGTAACTGAAGCTTTCTTT. The chain recombines TRBV15 with TRBJ1-1, with D possibly matching TRBD1 (5 bases). The CDR3 extends over 14 amino acids. V lost 0 bases, J lost 5 bases, and 10 bases lay in between. Germline lookup yields CDR1 LNHNV and CDR2 YYDKDF (reference sequence).

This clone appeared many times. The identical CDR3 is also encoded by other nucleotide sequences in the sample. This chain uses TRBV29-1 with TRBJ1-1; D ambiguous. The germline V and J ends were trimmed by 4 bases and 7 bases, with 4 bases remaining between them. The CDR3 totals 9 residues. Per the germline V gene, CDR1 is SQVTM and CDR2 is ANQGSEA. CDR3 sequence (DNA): TGCAGCGTTGGACTTGAAGCTTTCTTT. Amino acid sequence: CSVGLEAFF.

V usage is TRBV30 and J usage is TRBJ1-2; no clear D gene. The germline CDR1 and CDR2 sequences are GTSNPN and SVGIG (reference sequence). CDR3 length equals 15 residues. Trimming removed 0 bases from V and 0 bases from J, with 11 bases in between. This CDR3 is CAWSVGVQANYGYTF. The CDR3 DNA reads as TGTGCCTGGAGTGTGGGAGTTCAGGCTAACTATGGCTACACCTTC.

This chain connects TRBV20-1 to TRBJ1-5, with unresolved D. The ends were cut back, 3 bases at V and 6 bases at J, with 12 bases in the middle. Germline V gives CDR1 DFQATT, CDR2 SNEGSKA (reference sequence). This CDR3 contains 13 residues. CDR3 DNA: TGCAGTGCTAGTACGTCCCGGGTTCAGCCCCAGCATTTT. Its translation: CSASTSRVQPQHF.

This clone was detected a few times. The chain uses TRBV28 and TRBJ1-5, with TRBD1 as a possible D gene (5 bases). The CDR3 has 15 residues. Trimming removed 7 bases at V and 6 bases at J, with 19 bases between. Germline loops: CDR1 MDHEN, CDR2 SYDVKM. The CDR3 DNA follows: TGTGCCAGCACCCCCGGGGGGGGAAGAGGTCAGCCCCAGCATTTT. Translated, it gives CASTPGGGRGQPQHF.

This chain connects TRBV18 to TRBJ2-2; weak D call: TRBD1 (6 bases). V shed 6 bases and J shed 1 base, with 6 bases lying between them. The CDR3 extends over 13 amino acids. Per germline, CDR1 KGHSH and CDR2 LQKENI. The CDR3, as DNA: TGTGCCAGCTCGACAGGGAACACCGGGGAGCTGTTTTTT. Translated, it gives CASSTGNTGELFF.

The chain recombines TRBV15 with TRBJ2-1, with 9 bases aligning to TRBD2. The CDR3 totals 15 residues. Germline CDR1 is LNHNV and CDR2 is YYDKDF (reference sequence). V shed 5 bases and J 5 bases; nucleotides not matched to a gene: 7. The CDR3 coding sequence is TGTGCCACCAGCTACCGACTAGCGGCTAACAATGAGCAGTTCTTC. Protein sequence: CATSYRLAANNEQFF. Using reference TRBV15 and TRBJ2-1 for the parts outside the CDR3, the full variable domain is DAMVIQNPRYQVTQFGKPVTLSCSQTLNHNVMYWYQQKSSQAPKLLFHYYDKDFNNEADTPDNFQSRRPNTSFCFLDIRSPGLGDTAMYLCATSYRLAANNEQFFGPGTRLTVL.

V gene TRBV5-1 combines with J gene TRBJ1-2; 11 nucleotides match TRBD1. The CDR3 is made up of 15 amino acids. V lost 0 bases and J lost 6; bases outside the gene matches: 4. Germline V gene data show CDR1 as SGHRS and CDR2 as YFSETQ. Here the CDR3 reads CASSLAGQGEDGYTF. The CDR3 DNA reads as TGCGCCAGCAGCTTGGCGGGACAGGGGGAGGATGGCTACACCTTC.

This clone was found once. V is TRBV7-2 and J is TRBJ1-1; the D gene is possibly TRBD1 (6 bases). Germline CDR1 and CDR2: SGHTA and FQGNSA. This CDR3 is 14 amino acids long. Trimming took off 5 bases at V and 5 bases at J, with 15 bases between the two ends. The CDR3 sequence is CASSMGHLETEAFF. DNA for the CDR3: TGTGCCAGCAGCATGGGACACTTGGAGACTGAAGCTTTCTTT.

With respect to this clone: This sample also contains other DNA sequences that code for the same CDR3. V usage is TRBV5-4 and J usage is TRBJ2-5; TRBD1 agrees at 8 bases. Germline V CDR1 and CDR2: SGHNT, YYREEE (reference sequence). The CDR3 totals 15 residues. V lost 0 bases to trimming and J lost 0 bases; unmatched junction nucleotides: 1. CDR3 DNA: TGTGCCAGCAGCTTGGCGACAGGGGACCAAGAGACCCAGTACTTC. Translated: CASSLATGDQETQYF.

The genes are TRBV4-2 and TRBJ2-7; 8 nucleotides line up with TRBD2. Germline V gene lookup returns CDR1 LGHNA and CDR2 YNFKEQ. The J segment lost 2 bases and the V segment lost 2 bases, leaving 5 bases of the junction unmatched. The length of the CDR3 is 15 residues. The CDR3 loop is CASSQYRGGPYEQYF. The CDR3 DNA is TGTGCCAGCAGCCAATACCGGGGGGGCCCCTACGAGCAGTACTTC.

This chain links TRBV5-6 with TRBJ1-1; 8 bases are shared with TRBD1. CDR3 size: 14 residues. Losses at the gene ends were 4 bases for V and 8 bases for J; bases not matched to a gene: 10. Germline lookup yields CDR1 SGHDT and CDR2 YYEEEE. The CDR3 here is CASSRSWQGAEAFF. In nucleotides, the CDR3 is TGTGCCAGCAGCCGCTCCTGGCAGGGGGCGGAAGCTTTCTTT.

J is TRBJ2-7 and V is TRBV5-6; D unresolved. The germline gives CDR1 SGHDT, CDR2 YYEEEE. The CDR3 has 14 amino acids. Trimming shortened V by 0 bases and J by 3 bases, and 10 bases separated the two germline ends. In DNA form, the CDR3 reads TGTGCCAGCAGCTTGGGGTTGGGCAGCTACGAGCAGTACTTC. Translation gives CASSLGLGSYEQYF.

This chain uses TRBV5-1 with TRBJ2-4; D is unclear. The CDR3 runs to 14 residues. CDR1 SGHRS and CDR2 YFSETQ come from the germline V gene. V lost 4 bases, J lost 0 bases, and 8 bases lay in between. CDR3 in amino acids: CASSPGGAKNIQYF. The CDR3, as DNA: TGCGCCAGCAGCCCTGGCGGAGCCAAAAACATTCAGTACTTC.

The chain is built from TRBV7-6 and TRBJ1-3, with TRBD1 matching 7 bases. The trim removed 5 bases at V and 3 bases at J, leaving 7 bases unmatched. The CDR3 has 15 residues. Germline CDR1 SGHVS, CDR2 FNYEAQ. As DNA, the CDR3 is TGTGCCAGCAGCCCCGAGACAGGGCTTGGAAACACCATATATTTT. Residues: CASSPETGLGNTIYF.

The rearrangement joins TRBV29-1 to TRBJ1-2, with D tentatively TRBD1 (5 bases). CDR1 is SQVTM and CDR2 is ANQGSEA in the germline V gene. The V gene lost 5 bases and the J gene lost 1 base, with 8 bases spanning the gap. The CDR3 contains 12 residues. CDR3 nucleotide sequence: TGCAGCGTTTGGACAATTAACTATGGCTACACCTTC. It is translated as CSVWTINYGYTF.

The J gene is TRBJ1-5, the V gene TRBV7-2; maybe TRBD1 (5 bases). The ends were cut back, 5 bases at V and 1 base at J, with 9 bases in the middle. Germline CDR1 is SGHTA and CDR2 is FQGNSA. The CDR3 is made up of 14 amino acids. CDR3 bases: TGTGCCAGCAGCCCGGGACTGAGCAATCAGCCCCAGCATTTT. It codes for CASSPGLSNQPQHF.

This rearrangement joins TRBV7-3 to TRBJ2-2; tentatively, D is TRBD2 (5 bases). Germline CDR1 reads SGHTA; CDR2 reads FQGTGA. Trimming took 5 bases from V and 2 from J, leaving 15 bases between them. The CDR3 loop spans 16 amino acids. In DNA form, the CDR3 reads TGTGCCAGCAGCAGTCCGGAGACTACAAACACCGGGGAGCTGTTTTTT. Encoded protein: CASSSPETTNTGELFF.

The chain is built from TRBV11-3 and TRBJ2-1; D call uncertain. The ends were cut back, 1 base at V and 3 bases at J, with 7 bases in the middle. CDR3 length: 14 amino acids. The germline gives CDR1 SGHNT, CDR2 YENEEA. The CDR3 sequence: CASSLGVNYNEQFF. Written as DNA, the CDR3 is TGTGCCAGCAGCTTAGGAGTTAACTACAATGAGCAGTTCTTC.

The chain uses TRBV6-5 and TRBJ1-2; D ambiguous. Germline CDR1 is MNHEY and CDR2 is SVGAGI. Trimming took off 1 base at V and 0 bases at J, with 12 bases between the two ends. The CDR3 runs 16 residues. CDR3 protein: CASSYYSRGANYGYTF. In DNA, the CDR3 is TGTGCCAGCAGTTACTACTCCCGCGGTGCTAACTATGGCTACACCTTC.

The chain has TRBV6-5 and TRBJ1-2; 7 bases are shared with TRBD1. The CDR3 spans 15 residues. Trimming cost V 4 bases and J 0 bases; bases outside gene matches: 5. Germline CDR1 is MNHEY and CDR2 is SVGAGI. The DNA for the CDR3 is TGTGCCAGCAGTTCCCACGGACAGGCTAACTATGGCTACACCTTC. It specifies CASSSHGQANYGYTF.

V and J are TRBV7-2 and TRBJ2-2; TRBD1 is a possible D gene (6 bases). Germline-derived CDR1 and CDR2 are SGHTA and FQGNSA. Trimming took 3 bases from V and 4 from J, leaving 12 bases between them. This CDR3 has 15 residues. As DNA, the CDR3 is TGTGCCAGCAGCTTCGACAGGTCCATCACCGGGGAGCTGTTTTTT. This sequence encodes CASSFDRSITGELFF. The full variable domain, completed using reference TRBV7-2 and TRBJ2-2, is GAGVSQSPSNKVTEKGKDVELRCDPISGHTALYWYRQSLGQGLEFLIYFQGNSAPDKSGLPSDRFSAERTGGSVSTLTIQRTQQEDSAVYLCASSFDRSITGELFFGEGSRLTVL.